This T cell receptor beta chain was recorded in a study of shared clonotypes between healthy human individuals. About the research overall: Two women and a few men aged 18 to 49 served as donors. Study-wide results and caveats: Measured sharing among donors was expected to vary with sequencing depth.

The assay was immunoSEQ multiplex PCR, and TCRdb's table has in-frame clones only and misses some. The data show about 580,000 clones, 98% seen once. CDR3 size: 15 residues. The V gene lost 1 base and the J gene lost 2 bases, with 11 bases spanning the gap. CDR1 is SGHRS, CDR2 YFSETQ, per germline. With respect to this clone: Its antigen is unidentified.

CD45RO-negative, CCR7-selected cells formed the naive CD8 fraction, which excluded terminally differentiated effector memory CD45RA+ cells. The chain carries TRBV5-1 and TRBJ2-3, with D possibly TRBD1 on 5 matching bases. Sequenced material: naive CD8+ T cells sorted from blood. The receptor comes from a man aged 25-45 years in good health. CDR3 amino acids: CASSLSRAPTDTQYF. The DNA for the CDR3 is TGCGCCAGCAGCTTGAGCAGGGCCCCCACAGATACGCAGTATTTT.